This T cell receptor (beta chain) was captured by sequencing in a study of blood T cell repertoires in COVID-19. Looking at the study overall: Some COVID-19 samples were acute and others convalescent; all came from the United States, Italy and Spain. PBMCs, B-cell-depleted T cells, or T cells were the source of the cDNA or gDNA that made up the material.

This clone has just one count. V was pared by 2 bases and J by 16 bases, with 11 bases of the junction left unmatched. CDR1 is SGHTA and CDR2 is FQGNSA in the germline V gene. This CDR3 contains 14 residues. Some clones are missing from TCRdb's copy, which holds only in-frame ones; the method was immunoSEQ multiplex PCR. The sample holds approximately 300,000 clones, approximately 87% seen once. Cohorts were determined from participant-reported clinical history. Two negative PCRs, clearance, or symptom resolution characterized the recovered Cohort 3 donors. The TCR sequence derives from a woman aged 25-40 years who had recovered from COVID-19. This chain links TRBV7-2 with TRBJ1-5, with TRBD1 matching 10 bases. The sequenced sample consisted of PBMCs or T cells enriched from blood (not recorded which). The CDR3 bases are TGTGCCAGCAGCTTACAGGGACAGGGGTCGGCCATCCATTTT. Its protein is CASSLQGQGSAIHF.